This T cell receptor beta chain was identified in a study of read filtering for tumor transcriptome and immune sequencing. The CDR3 totals 14 residues. Germline V gives CDR1 LNHDA, CDR2 SQIVND (reference sequence). V gave up 4 bases and J gave up 5 bases, with 12 bases separating them. This clonotype was seen more than once but under ten times. A much larger clone sits a single nucleotide away, making a read error possible. The library was built from 400 ng RNA with molecular barcoded adaptors for alpha/delta and beta/gamma chains. TCRdb re-called the reads through MiXCR, storing one row per CDR3 protein. The data contain around 140,000 distinct CDR3 sequences, roughly 13% of them seen just once; the ten biggest clones take up about 8.6%.

Sequencing was performed on a population of CD138-negative cells sorted from bone marrow. The source is a donor over 35 with multiple myeloma. J is TRBJ2-1 and V is TRBV19; D gene uncertain. The CDR3 DNA is TGTGCCAGTAGTAAAGAGAGCCCAAACAATGAGCAGTTCTTC. It codes for CASSKESPNNEQFF.